This passage covers 27 T cell receptor beta chains from one sample sequenced in a study of T-cell memory formation after mild COVID-19. From the 5' RACE reads, TCRdb called clonotypes with MiXCR, one entry per CDR3 protein. Seen here are about 160,000 distinct CDR3 sequences, roughly 30% observed once, and the top ten hold 12%. Sequenced: PBMCs or a T cell subset sorted from them (not recorded which). The receptors here all came from an adult woman who had mild COVID-19 (a few samples of this study predate the infection). Cell type and time point are not known.

This sequence joins TRBV3-1 and TRBJ1-4; D remains unclear. V dropped 0 bases and J dropped 6 bases, with 11 bases sitting between them. CDR3 size: 15 residues. Germline assignment: CDR1 LGHDT and CDR2 YNNKEL (reference sequence). The CDR3 is CASSQDRTFDEKLFF. The DNA of the CDR3 is TGTGCCAGCAGCCAAGATAGGACGTTTGATGAAAAACTGTTTTTT.

V gene TRBV27 combines with J gene TRBJ2-7; D is ambiguous. Germline V lookup: CDR1 MNHEY, CDR2 SMNVEV (reference sequence). V was pared by 7 bases and J by 7 bases, with 23 bases between. The CDR3 runs to 15 residues. The CDR3 here is CASTTHGSPLQEQYF. The CDR3 DNA reads as TGTGCCAGCACAACCCACGGATCCCCACTTCAAGAGCAGTACTTC.

The chain is built from TRBV7-2 and TRBJ2-1; 12 positions agree with TRBD2. Germline values: CDR1 SGHTA, CDR2 FQGNSA. V dropped 4 bases and J dropped 4; count of bases not matched to a gene: 11. This CDR3 spans 18 amino acids. The CDR3 DNA reads as TGTGCCAGCAGCTCAACGCGACTAGCGGGGGAGAGGTACAATGAGCAGTTCTTC. Encoded protein: CASSSTRLAGERYNEQFF.

The V call is TRBV25-1, the J call TRBJ1-2, with TRBD1 matching 10 bases. V dropped 4 bases and J dropped 7; count of bases not matched to a gene: 3. This CDR3 region has 13 residues. Germline CDR1 is MGHDK and CDR2 is SYGVNS. CDR3 loop: CASSGTGGSGYTF. In DNA, the CDR3 is TGTGCCAGCAGTGGGACAGGGGGGTCTGGCTACACCTTC.

This clonotype has more than one count but fewer than ten. The chain carries TRBV7-7 and TRBJ2-2, with D unclear. The CDR3 is made up of 14 amino acids. V was pared by 2 bases and J by 7 bases, with 11 bases between. The germline CDR1 and CDR2 sequences are SSHAT and FNYEAQ (reference sequence). CDR3 in amino acids: CASSLRRSGGELFF. CDR3 sequence (DNA): TGTGCCAGCAGCTTAAGGCGTTCGGGCGGGGAGCTGTTTTTT.

In this sample, this clonotype turned up many times. The rearrangement joins TRBV2 to TRBJ2-3; 9 bases line up with TRBD2. CDR1 and CDR2 (germline): SNHLY, FYNNEI. V trimming: 4 bases; J trimming: 4 bases; junction bases outside the gene matches: 6. The CDR3 has 15 residues. The CDR3 bases are TGTGCCAGCAGTGGGGTTAGCGGGAGCGCAGATACGCAGTATTTT. Translated, it gives CASSGVSGSADTQYF.

J is TRBJ2-2 and V is TRBV29-1; D perhaps matches TRBD1 (5 bases). The CDR3 has 14 residues. Germline-derived CDR1 and CDR2 are SQVTM and ANQGSEA. V lost 4 bases, J lost 5 bases, and 14 bases lay in between. The CDR3 nucleotides are TGCAGCGTTGTACGTACCCAGGGTACCGGGGAGCTGTTTTTT. It specifies CSVVRTQGTGELFF.

The rearrangement links TRBV6-1 to TRBJ1-2; D remains ambiguous. Germline V gives CDR1 MNHNS, CDR2 SASEGT. The CDR3 is 12 amino acids. V lost 8 bases and J lost 7, with 14 bases in between. The CDR3 here is CASQPGGGGYTF. CDR3 nucleotide sequence: TGTGCCAGCCAACCTGGCGGCGGTGGCTACACCTTC.

With regard to this clonotype: An end of the junction differs from the germline gene, which may be a read error. The chain joins TRBV7-7 to TRBJ2-1, with 11 nucleotides matching TRBD2. CDR1 is SSHAT, CDR2 FNYEAQ, per germline (reference sequence). The CDR3 contains 17 residues. CDR3 DNA: TGTGCTAGCAGCAAAGGGACTAGCGGAGACCCTTACAATGAGCAGTTCTTC. Its protein product is CASSKGTSGDPYNEQFF.

V and J are TRBV6-2 or TRBV6-3 and TRBJ2-7; TRBD2 agrees at 10 bases. J gave up 0 bases and V 5 bases, and 13 bases lay outside the gene matches. Germline loops: CDR1 MNHEY, CDR2 SVGEGT. This CDR3 comprises 18 residues. The CDR3: CASSPRTSGIRSSYEQYF. CDR3 DNA sequence: TGTGCCAGCAGTCCTCGGACTAGCGGAATAAGGAGCTCCTACGAGCAGTACTTC.

V gene TRBV20-1 combines with J gene TRBJ2-1; D is tentatively TRBD1 or TRBD2 (5 bases each). Trimming took 6 bases from V and 8 from J, leaving 20 bases between them. Germline V gene lookup returns CDR1 DFQATT and CDR2 SNEGSKA (reference sequence). CDR3 length equals 14 residues. The CDR3 bases are TGCAGTGCCACCATTACCTCGGGGCCCTATGAGCAGTTCTTC. Its protein product is CSATITSGPYEQFF.

This chain connects TRBV4-2 to TRBJ2-7, with TRBD2 as a possible D gene (5 bases). The germline V gene encodes CDR1 LGHNA and CDR2 YNFKEQ. This CDR3 has 15 residues. V lost 1 base and J lost 2, with 12 bases in between. CDR3 sequence reads: CASSQGGGEAYEQYF. CDR3 DNA sequence: TGTGCCAGCAGCCAAGGAGGAGGCGAGGCCTACGAGCAGTACTTC.

The sample holds many counts of this clonotype. This CDR3 is CASRRQENFEQYF. In nucleotides, the CDR3 is TGTGCCAGCAGGAGACAGGAAAATTTCGAGCAGTACTTC. The V gene is TRBV12-3 or TRBV12-4, the J gene TRBJ2-7; D is perhaps TRBD1 (6 bases). Trimming pared 6 bases from V and 6 bases from J, leaving 15 bases between. The CDR3 extends over 13 amino acids.

V gene TRBV20-1 combines with J gene TRBJ1-6, with TRBD1 matching 7 bases. The CDR3 loop spans 14 amino acids. Germline V gene sequence: CDR1 DFQATT, CDR2 SNEGSKA (reference sequence). V shed 6 bases, J shed 10 bases, and the junction held 12 bases outside the gene matches. The CDR3 bases are TGCAGTGCCGGTGCGGGCAGGGGGATGTCACCCCTCCACTTT. Protein sequence: CSAGAGRGMSPLHF.

The chain couples TRBV6-2 or TRBV6-3 to TRBJ2-7; the D gene could be TRBD1 or TRBD2 (5 bases each). The germline V gene has CDR1 MNHEY and CDR2 SVGEGT. V was trimmed by 6 bases and J by 1 base, leaving 16 bases between them. The CDR3 is 15 residues long. CDR3 DNA sequence: TGTGCCAGCAGCCGTCCGGGACCCCGATCCTACGAGCAGTACTTC. This sequence encodes CASSRPGPRSYEQYF.

This rearrangement joins TRBV5-1 to TRBJ2-3; D uncertain. The germline V gene encodes CDR1 SGHRS and CDR2 YFSETQ. The CDR3 is made up of 14 amino acids. Trimming removed 4 bases at V and 1 base at J, with 10 bases between. In DNA form, the CDR3 reads TGCGCCAGCAGCCTCATTGAAGGCACAGATACGCAGTATTTT. Translation: CASSLIEGTDTQYF.

About this clonotype itself: Germline and junction disagree at one end, which may indicate a read error. The chain combines TRBV12-3 or TRBV12-4 with TRBJ2-1; the match to TRBD1 covers 9 bases. This CDR3 region has 18 residues. CDR3 region: CASSLYPPTGGYYTEQFF. CDR3 nucleotide sequence: TGTGCCAGCAGTTTATATCCCCCGACAGGGGGGTATTACACTGAGCAGTTCTTC.

The V call is TRBV2, the J call TRBJ2-3, with D hard to call. The CDR3 covers 12 residues. Looked up from germline, CDR1 is SNHLY and CDR2 is FYNNEI. The V and J ends lost 2 bases and 3 bases respectively, with 3 bases between them. The CDR3 sequence is CASSEFTDTQYF. The CDR3 DNA follows: TGTGCCAGCAGTGAATTTACAGATACGCAGTATTTT. Complete variable domain (other parts from reference TRBV2 and TRBJ2-3): EPEVTQTPSHQVTQMGQEVILRCVPISNHLYFYWYRQILGQKVEFLVSFYNNEISEKSEIFDDQFSVERPDGSNFTLKIRSTKLEDSAMYFCASSEFTDTQYFGPGTRLTVL.

The V gene is TRBV15, the J gene TRBJ1-1; D gene ambiguous. The CDR3 is made up of 12 amino acids. Trimming took 0 bases from V and 6 from J, leaving 5 bases between them. Germline V gene sequence: CDR1 LNHNV, CDR2 YYDKDF (reference sequence). The chain's CDR3 is CATSRDVAEAFF. In nucleotides, the CDR3 is TGTGCCACCAGCAGAGATGTGGCTGAAGCTTTCTTT. The full variable domain, completed using reference TRBV15 and TRBJ1-1, is DAMVIQNPRYQVTQFGKPVTLSCSQTLNHNVMYWYQQKSSQAPKLLFHYYDKDFNNEADTPDNFQSRRPNTSFCFLDIRSPGLGDTAMYLCATSRDVAEAFFGQGTRLTVV.

V is TRBV13 and J is TRBJ1-2; D unresolved. The CDR3 runs to 13 residues. Germline assignment: CDR1 PRHDT and CDR2 FYEKMQ (reference sequence). V lost 3 bases, J lost 3 bases, and 8 bases lay in between. The CDR3 nucleotides are TGTGCCAGCAGCTTTGGGGATGACTATGGCTACACCTTC. Encoded protein: CASSFGDDYGYTF. Full variable domain (rest looked up from reference TRBV13 and TRBJ1-2): AAGVIQSPRHLIKEKRETATLKCYPIPRHDTVYWYQQGPGQDPQFLISFYEKMQSDKGSIPDRFSAQQFSDYHSELNMSSLELGDSALYFCASSFGDDYGYTFGSGTRLTVV.

The V and J genes are TRBV10-3 and TRBJ1-3; D is unresolved. Between the trimmed V and J ends, which lost 7 bases and 6 bases, there was a span of 13 bases. This CDR3 has 13 amino acids. CDR1 is ENHRY, CDR2 SYGVKD, per germline. As DNA, the CDR3 is TGTGCCATCACCGGCTCGGACTTAAACACCATATATTTT. It codes for CAITGSDLNTIYF.

This chain joins TRBV7-2 and TRBJ1-2; 7 positions agree with TRBD1. Germline CDR1 reads SGHTA; CDR2 reads FQGNSA. V shed 0 bases and J 0 bases; nucleotides not matched to a gene: 7. This CDR3 has 17 residues. The CDR3 loop reads CASSLADSGQTNYGYTF. The CDR3 nucleotides are TGTGCCAGCAGCTTAGCCGACTCGGGACAGACTAACTATGGCTACACCTTC.

The V call is TRBV13, the J call TRBJ2-7; 7 positions match TRBD1. The CDR3 loop spans 14 amino acids. V dropped 5 bases and J dropped 5; count of bases not matched to a gene: 9. In germline, CDR1 is PRHDT, CDR2 FYEKMQ (reference sequence). CDR3 protein: CASSTTGTANEQYF. The CDR3 nucleotides read TGTGCCAGCAGCACAACCGGGACAGCAAACGAGCAGTACTTC.

The rearrangement joins TRBV7-2 to TRBJ1-6, with D tentatively TRBD1 (5 bases). The V gene lost 2 bases and the J gene lost 8 bases, with 16 bases spanning the gap. The V gene's germline CDR1 is SGHTA and CDR2 FQGNSA. The CDR3 is 16 amino acids. This CDR3 is CASSLRGTGAHSPLHF. CDR3 nucleotides: TGTGCCAGCAGCTTAAGGGGAACGGGAGCGCATTCACCCCTCCACTTT.

This clonotype was seen a few times. The chain combines TRBV15 with TRBJ1-5; 7 bases are a match to TRBD1. J gave up 7 bases and V 2 bases, and 5 bases lay outside the gene matches. Germline V lookup: CDR1 LNHNV, CDR2 YYDKDF (reference sequence). The CDR3 totals 14 residues. The CDR3 sequence: CATSRNPGGQPQHF. The DNA for the CDR3 is TGTGCCACCAGCAGAAACCCAGGGGGGCAGCCCCAGCATTTT.

The rearrangement links TRBV4-1 to TRBJ2-7; possible D gene TRBD1, 5 bases. The germline CDR1 and CDR2 sequences are MGHRA and YSYEKL. The CDR3 extends over 14 amino acids. Trimming removed 1 base from V and 0 bases from J, with 7 bases in between. The CDR3 spells CASSQGQSSYEQYF. The CDR3 DNA reads TGCGCCAGCAGCCAAGGACAGAGCTCCTACGAGCAGTACTTC.

This clonotype was recorded a few times. The rearrangement joins TRBV7-2 to TRBJ2-7; 7 bases align to TRBD2. The J segment lost 3 bases and the V segment lost 4 bases, leaving 9 bases of the junction unmatched. Germline V CDR1 and CDR2: SGHTA, FQGNSA. The length of the CDR3 is 15 residues. Here the CDR3 reads CASSSPGRGVYEQYF. The CDR3, as DNA: TGTGCCAGCAGCTCTCCCGGCCGGGGGGTCTACGAGCAGTACTTC.